This is a list of T cell receptor beta chains from one sample in a study of blood T cell repertoires in COVID-19. Measured with immunoSEQ multiplex PCR; TCRdb has only the in-frame clones, and not every one. The sample includes more than 85,000 clones, about 79% seen only once; the top ten take around 4.4%. Sequencing was done on a sample of peripheral blood. The receptors here all came from a woman in her forties or fifties with acute or convalescent COVID-19. The conserved cysteine and the conserved F or W are not part of the CDR3 here.

>TRBV6-4|TRBJ1-6|11
ASSGSVNSPLH
>TRBV6-2/TRBV6-3|TRBJ2-3|12
ASSLAGSTDTQY
>TRBV3-1/TRBV3-2|TRBJ1-4|14
ASSQDSQGMGEKLF
>TRBV7-2|TRBJ1-6|12
ASSSGTVSSPLH
>TRBV6-5|TRBJ2-7|11
ASAWRNFYEQY
>TRBV27|TRBJ2-3|18
ASSSIRGSGGANRSDTQY
>TRBV6-2/TRBV6-3|TRBJ1-1|13
ASSSPGQGSTEAF
>TRBV7-9|TRBJ2-2|14
ASSFRQGANTGELF
>TRBV19|TRBJ2-3|15
ASTMSTVSYTTDTQY
>TRBV14|TRBJ1-5|14
ASSQGRDRANQPQH
>TRBV2|TRBJ1-1|15
ASRATGSPYRNTEAF
>TRBV3-1/TRBV3-2|TRBJ1-3|13
ASRPQGSSGNTIY
>TRBV12-3/TRBV12-4|TRBJ2-1|11
ASSLAGGTGWF
>TRBV12-3/TRBV12-4|TRBJ1-5|11
ASSPSEGQPQH
>TRBV19|TRBJ2-5|12
ASSIGQGGETQY